This TCR beta chain was found in a study of blood T cell repertoires in COVID-19. At the level of the study: The origin of the acute and convalescent COVID-19 samples was the United States, Italy and Spain.

The CDR3 is made up of 13 amino acids. V dropped 5 bases and J dropped 5; count of bases not matched to a gene: 5. Clones were read by immunoSEQ multiplex PCR, and TCRdb kept only the in-frame ones, dropping some. The sample includes approximately 150,000 clones, roughly 87% of them seen just once. This clone appeared a few times. The receptor's source is a human donor in a cohort sampled during active COVID-19. The sample taken for sequencing was peripheral blood. This rearrangement joins TRBV12-3 or TRBV12-4 to TRBJ1-1; 7 bases match TRBD1. DNA of the CDR3: TGTGCCAGCAGTCTCGCAGGGGGGACTGAAGCTTTCTTT. Translation: CASSLAGGTEAFF.